This entry features one T cell receptor (beta chain) sequence. What it binds is unknown. The data are from a study of cytotoxic CD8 clonotypes in ibrutinib-treated CLL. Study-wide context: IGHV unmutated roughly 17; relapsed/refractory fewer than 13; treatment-naive about 15. Findings and caveats of the study: Baseline clonality, above age-matched healthy donor levels, tracked circulating CD8+ T-cell counts.

This CDR3 region has 12 residues. V gave up 3 bases and J gave up 8 bases, with 8 bases separating them. CDR1 is SGHNT, CDR2 YENEEA, per germline. The sequencing depth, 1 in 200,000 to 1 in 1 million T cells, was the target. Assay: immunoSEQ multiplex PCR; the TCRdb copy retains only in-frame clones and omits some. The data contain tens of thousands of clones, less than 85% of them singletons. J is TRBJ2-1 and V is TRBV11-3; no reliable D call. This TCR came from a human donor with chronic lymphocytic leukemia. Sequencing was performed on PBMCs, taken at disease progression, from a patient treated with ibrutinib. In DNA form, the CDR3 reads TGTGCCAGCAGCTTGGCCGGGTATGAGCAGTTCTTC. Translation: CASSLAGYEQFF.